These T cell receptor beta chains were read from a single sample in a study of blood T cell repertoires in COVID-19. Assay: immunoSEQ multiplex PCR; the TCRdb copy retains only in-frame clones and omits some. This table holds roughly 260,000 clones, about 87% found once. The sample consisted of peripheral blood. These receptor sequences come from a man aged 55-75 years who had recovered from COVID-19. The CDR3 runs from the conserved cysteine through the conserved F or W. D genes are given only for firm matches. Clone sizes are given selectively: once, few, many, or a class where the clone is expanded.

v_gene: TRBV9
abundance: -
j_gene: TRBJ1-2
d_gene: TRBD1
CDR3aa: CASSPRTGGDLSGYTF
CDR3nt: TGTGCCAGCAGCCCTAGGACAGGAGGGGACCTGTCTGGCTACACCTTC

v_gene: TRBV9
abundance: -
j_gene: TRBJ2-7
d_gene: TRBD1
CDR3aa: CASSADQGTGVSSYEQYF
CDR3nt: TGTGCCAGCAGCGCCGATCAAGGGACAGGGGTATCCTCTTACGAGCAGTACTTC

v_gene: TRBV6-5
abundance: -
j_gene: TRBJ1-5
d_gene: TRBD1
CDR3aa: CASSPQGAGYQHF
CDR3nt: TGTGCCAGCAGCCCACAGGGGGCCGGGTACCAGCATTTT

v_gene: TRBV5-4
abundance: -
j_gene: TRBJ1-4
d_gene: -
CDR3aa: CASSSSGNEKLFF
CDR3nt: TGTGCCAGCAGCTCTTCGGGTAATGAAAAACTGTTTTTT

v_gene: TRBV7-2
abundance: -
j_gene: TRBJ1-6
d_gene: TRBD1
CDR3aa: CASSITGTGGFSPLHF
CDR3nt: TGTGCCAGCAGCATAACCGGGACAGGGGGCTTCTCACCCCTCCACTTT

v_gene: TRBV9
abundance: -
j_gene: TRBJ2-3
d_gene: -
CDR3aa: CASSVEIRREPSTDTQYF
CDR3nt: TGTGCCAGCAGCGTAGAGATCAGGAGGGAGCCTAGCACAGATACGCAGTATTTT

v_gene: TRBV28
abundance: -
j_gene: TRBJ1-3
d_gene: TRBD1
CDR3aa: CASSLNRGNTIYF
CDR3nt: TGTGCCAGCAGTTTAAACAGGGGGAACACCATATATTTT

v_gene: TRBV19
abundance: -
j_gene: TRBJ1-2
d_gene: -
CDR3aa: CASSMLTWTRSSNYGYTF
CDR3nt: TGTGCCAGTAGTATGTTGACTTGGACACGGAGTTCTAACTATGGCTACACCTTC

v_gene: TRBV7-9
abundance: -
j_gene: TRBJ2-1
d_gene: TRBD2
CDR3aa: CASSLLGGSSYNEQFF
CDR3nt: TGTGCCAGCAGCCTCCTGGGCGGGAGCTCCTACAATGAGCAGTTCTTC

v_gene: TRBV11-2
abundance: -
j_gene: TRBJ2-3
d_gene: TRBD2
CDR3aa: CASSPGLAGGRATDTQYF
CDR3nt: TGTGCCAGCAGCCCAGGACTAGCGGGGGGGCGGGCAACAGATACGCAGTATTTT

v_gene: TRBV10-3
abundance: -
j_gene: TRBJ2-2
d_gene: TRBD2
CDR3aa: CAISESIGLASNTGELFF
CDR3nt: TGTGCCATCAGTGAGTCGATTGGACTAGCTTCGAACACCGGGGAGCTGTTTTTT

v_gene: TRBV19
abundance: -
j_gene: TRBJ2-6
d_gene: TRBD1
CDR3aa: CASSIGDRVSGANVLTF
CDR3nt: TGTGCCAGTAGTATTGGGGACAGGGTTTCTGGGGCCAACGTCCTGACTTTC

v_gene: TRBV5-4
abundance: -
j_gene: TRBJ2-1
d_gene: -
CDR3aa: CASSSDRGGYNEQFF
CDR3nt: TGTGCCAGCAGCTCGGATAGGGGGGGCTATAATGAGCAGTTCTTC

v_gene: TRBV3-1/TRBV3-2
abundance: -
j_gene: TRBJ2-5
d_gene: TRBD2
CDR3aa: CASRTLAVGETQYF
CDR3nt: TGTGCCAGCAGAACCCTAGCGGTCGGGGAGACCCAGTACTTC

v_gene: TRBV14
abundance: -
j_gene: TRBJ2-1
d_gene: -
CDR3aa: CASSQDDAGWGNNEQFF
CDR3nt: TGTGCCAGCAGCCAAGATGACGCGGGGTGGGGTAACAATGAGCAGTTCTTC

v_gene: TRBV3-1/TRBV3-2
abundance: -
j_gene: TRBJ2-5
d_gene: -
CDR3aa: CASSQRQEETQYF
CDR3nt: TGTGCCAGCAGCCAAAGGCAGGAAGAGACCCAGTACTTC

v_gene: TRBV7-3
abundance: -
j_gene: TRBJ2-1
d_gene: TRBD1
CDR3aa: CASSLDRDSYNEQFF
CDR3nt: TGTGCCAGCAGCTTGGACAGGGACTCCTACAATGAGCAGTTCTTC

v_gene: TRBV4-1
abundance: once
j_gene: TRBJ2-3
d_gene: TRBD1
CDR3aa: CASSQVTGALPDTQYF
CDR3nt: TGCGCCAGCAGCCAAGTCACAGGGGCCCTGCCAGATACGCAGTATTTT

v_gene: TRBV2
abundance: -
j_gene: TRBJ1-6
d_gene: -
CDR3aa: CASRVTTGNNSPLHF
CDR3nt: TGTGCCAGCAGGGTTACGACAGGTAACAATTCACCCCTCCACTTT

v_gene: TRBV10-1
abundance: -
j_gene: TRBJ1-6
d_gene: -
CDR3aa: CASSAARADSPLHF
CDR3nt: TGCGCCAGCAGTGCGGCCAGGGCGGATTCACCCCTCCACTTT

v_gene: TRBV12-5
abundance: few
j_gene: TRBJ2-7
d_gene: -
CDR3aa: CASGLRARDWRYEQYF
CDR3nt: TGTGCTAGTGGTTTGCGGGCCCGGGACTGGAGATACGAGCAGTACTTC

v_gene: TRBV27
abundance: -
j_gene: TRBJ1-2
d_gene: -
CDR3aa: CASRAGNYGYTF
CDR3nt: TGTGCCAGCAGAGCGGGTAACTATGGCTACACCTTC

v_gene: TRBV9
abundance: -
j_gene: TRBJ1-5
d_gene: TRBD1
CDR3aa: CASSVGQGYQPQHF
CDR3nt: TGTGCCAGCAGCGTCGGACAGGGCTATCAGCCCCAGCATTTT

v_gene: TRBV19
abundance: once
j_gene: TRBJ1-5
d_gene: -
CDR3aa: CASSSRNQPQHF
CDR3nt: TGTGCCAGTAGCTCCCGCAATCAGCCCCAGCATTTT

v_gene: TRBV24-1
abundance: once
j_gene: TRBJ2-7
d_gene: -
CDR3aa: CATSGRGTGGTYEQYF
CDR3nt: TGTGCCACCAGTGGAAGGGGAACAGGAGGGACCTACGAGCAGTACTTC

v_gene: TRBV24-1
abundance: -
j_gene: TRBJ1-2
d_gene: TRBD1
CDR3aa: CATSEPRGRKGYTF
CDR3nt: TGTGCCACCAGTGAACCCAGGGGGAGGAAGGGCTACACCTTC

v_gene: TRBV15
abundance: -
j_gene: TRBJ2-1
d_gene: TRBD2
CDR3aa: CATRGLADYNEQFF
CDR3nt: TGTGCCACCCGGGGACTAGCGGATTACAATGAGCAGTTCTTC

v_gene: TRBV7-9
abundance: -
j_gene: TRBJ2-7
d_gene: -
CDR3aa: CASSPAMNRAYEQYF
CDR3nt: TGTGCCAGCAGCCCAGCTATGAACAGGGCCTACGAGCAGTACTTC

v_gene: TRBV5-6
abundance: -
j_gene: TRBJ1-2
d_gene: -
CDR3aa: CASSRTEGVYGYTF
CDR3nt: TGTGCCAGCAGTCGCACCGAGGGAGTCTATGGCTACACCTTC

v_gene: TRBV6-5
abundance: -
j_gene: TRBJ2-1
d_gene: -
CDR3aa: CASGGGTSYNEQFF
CDR3nt: TGTGCCAGCGGCGGGGGCACTTCCTACAATGAGCAGTTCTTC

v_gene: TRBV29-1
abundance: -
j_gene: TRBJ2-1
d_gene: -
CDR3aa: CSSDDISNPTYNEQFF
CDR3nt: TGCAGCTCAGACGACATATCTAATCCGACCTACAATGAGCAGTTCTTC

v_gene: TRBV5-1
abundance: -
j_gene: TRBJ2-1
d_gene: -
CDR3aa: CASIPGLINNEQFF
CDR3nt: TGCGCCAGCATTCCGGGACTGATAAACAATGAGCAGTTCTTC

v_gene: TRBV6-5
abundance: -
j_gene: TRBJ1-5
d_gene: -
CDR3aa: CASSYSRENQPQHF
CDR3nt: TGTGCCAGCAGTTACTCACGGGAAAATCAGCCCCAGCATTTT

v_gene: TRBV18
abundance: -
j_gene: TRBJ2-2
d_gene: TRBD1
CDR3aa: CASSAAGTGAMVGELFF
CDR3nt: TGTGCCAGCTCAGCTGCCGGGACAGGGGCGATGGTCGGGGAGCTGTTTTTT

v_gene: TRBV19
abundance: -
j_gene: TRBJ2-3
d_gene: -
CDR3aa: CASTGTDTQYF
CDR3nt: TGTGCCAGTACCGGGACAGATACGCAGTATTTT

v_gene: TRBV12-3/TRBV12-4
abundance: -
j_gene: TRBJ2-1
d_gene: TRBD1
CDR3aa: CASRRPTGGEQFF
CDR3nt: TGTGCCAGCAGACGACCGACAGGGGGTGAGCAGTTCTTC

v_gene: TRBV2
abundance: -
j_gene: TRBJ1-5
d_gene: TRBD1
CDR3aa: CASTRQGPNQPQHF
CDR3nt: TGTGCCAGCACTCGACAGGGACCAAATCAGCCCCAGCATTTT

v_gene: TRBV9
abundance: once
j_gene: TRBJ2-3
d_gene: -
CDR3aa: CASGLGRRGPPGTQYF
CDR3nt: TGTGCCAGCGGGCTTGGGAGGCGGGGGCCCCCCGGTACGCAGTATTTT

v_gene: TRBV25-1
abundance: -
j_gene: TRBJ2-7
d_gene: TRBD2
CDR3aa: CASRGGPDEQYF
CDR3nt: TGTGCCAGCAGGGGAGGGCCTGACGAGCAGTACTTC

v_gene: TRBV5-1
abundance: -
j_gene: TRBJ2-1
d_gene: TRBD1
CDR3aa: CASSLTGGAIMDEQFF
CDR3nt: TGCGCCAGCAGCTTGACAGGGGGCGCGATTATGGATGAGCAGTTCTTC

v_gene: TRBV19
abundance: -
j_gene: TRBJ1-1
d_gene: TRBD1
CDR3aa: CASRPGTGANTEAFF
CDR3nt: TGTGCCAGTAGGCCCGGGACAGGGGCGAACACTGAAGCTTTCTTT

v_gene: TRBV7-2
abundance: -
j_gene: TRBJ1-3
d_gene: -
CDR3aa: CASSLATAQWSGNTIYF
CDR3nt: TGTGCCAGCAGCTTAGCAACAGCCCAGTGGTCTGGAAACACCATATATTTT

v_gene: TRBV6-2/TRBV6-3
abundance: -
j_gene: TRBJ1-6
d_gene: TRBD1
CDR3aa: CASSYRTGQGNSPLHF
CDR3nt: TGTGCCAGCAGTTATCGCACGGGACAGGGCAATTCACCCCTCCACTTT

v_gene: TRBV5-1
abundance: -
j_gene: TRBJ2-3
d_gene: -
CDR3aa: CASSSPEGKGFDSPDTQYF
CDR3nt: TGCGCCAGCAGCTCGCCGGAGGGTAAAGGGTTTGATAGTCCAGATACGCAGTATTTT

v_gene: TRBV12-3/TRBV12-4
abundance: once
j_gene: TRBJ2-2
d_gene: -
CDR3aa: CASSQTQEVFF
CDR3nt: TGTGCCAGCAGCCAAACCCAGGAAGTGTTTTTT

v_gene: TRBV20-1
abundance: -
j_gene: TRBJ1-6
d_gene: TRBD1
CDR3aa: CSASPGQTNSPLHF
CDR3nt: TGCAGTGCTAGTCCGGGACAGACAAATTCACCCCTCCACTTT

v_gene: TRBV9
abundance: -
j_gene: TRBJ2-7
d_gene: TRBD2
CDR3aa: CASSVSQTSGGAYEQYF
CDR3nt: TGTGCCAGCAGCGTATCCCAAACTAGCGGGGGGGCCTACGAGCAGTACTTC

v_gene: TRBV6-5
abundance: once
j_gene: TRBJ1-2
d_gene: -
CDR3aa: CASREPGGYYGYTF
CDR3nt: TGTGCCAGCCGGGAGCCGGGGGGGTACTATGGCTACACCTTC

v_gene: TRBV19
abundance: -
j_gene: TRBJ2-3
d_gene: TRBD2
CDR3aa: CACSSSGGANTQYF
CDR3nt: TGTGCCTGCAGCTCTAGCGGGGGGGCAAATACGCAGTATTTT

v_gene: TRBV7-2
abundance: -
j_gene: TRBJ2-1
d_gene: TRBD1
CDR3aa: CASYRQGGTGLIYEQFF
CDR3nt: TGTGCCAGCTACCGCCAGGGCGGGACAGGGTTGATCTATGAGCAGTTCTTC

v_gene: TRBV7-2
abundance: -
j_gene: TRBJ1-1
d_gene: -
CDR3aa: CASSLVGRGRGEAFF
CDR3nt: TGTGCCAGCAGCTTAGTTGGCAGGGGTAGGGGTGAAGCTTTCTTT

v_gene: TRBV3-1/TRBV3-2
abundance: -
j_gene: TRBJ1-1
d_gene: -
CDR3aa: CASSQVFNTEAFF
CDR3nt: TGTGCCAGCAGCCAAGTCTTCAACACTGAAGCTTTCTTT

v_gene: TRBV11-1
abundance: -
j_gene: TRBJ2-1
d_gene: -
CDR3aa: CASSLRRGTGDNEQFF
CDR3nt: TGTGCCAGCAGCTTGAGGCGGGGCACGGGGGACAATGAGCAGTTCTTC

v_gene: TRBV10-3
abundance: once
j_gene: TRBJ1-2
d_gene: -
CDR3aa: CAISESQVYGYTF
CDR3nt: TGTGCCATCAGTGAGTCGCAGGTCTATGGCTACACCTTC

v_gene: TRBV3-1/TRBV3-2
abundance: -
j_gene: TRBJ2-3
d_gene: TRBD2
CDR3aa: CASSQAGLSGGFYTQYF
CDR3nt: TGTGCCAGCAGCCAAGCGGGGTTGAGCGGGGGATTTTATACGCAGTATTTT